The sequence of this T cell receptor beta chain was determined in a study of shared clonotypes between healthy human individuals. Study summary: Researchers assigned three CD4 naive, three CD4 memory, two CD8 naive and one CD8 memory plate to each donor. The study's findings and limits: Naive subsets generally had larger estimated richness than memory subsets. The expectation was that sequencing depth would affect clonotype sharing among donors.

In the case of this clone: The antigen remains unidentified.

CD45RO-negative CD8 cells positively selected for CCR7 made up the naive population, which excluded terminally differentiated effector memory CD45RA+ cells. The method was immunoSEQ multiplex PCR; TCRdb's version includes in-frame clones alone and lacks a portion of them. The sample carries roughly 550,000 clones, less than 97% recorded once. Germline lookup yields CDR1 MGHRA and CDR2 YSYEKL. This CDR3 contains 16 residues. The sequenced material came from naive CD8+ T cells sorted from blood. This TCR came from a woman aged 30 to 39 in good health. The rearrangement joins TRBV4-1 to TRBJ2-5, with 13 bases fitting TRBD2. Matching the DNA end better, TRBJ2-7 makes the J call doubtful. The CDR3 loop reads CASSQEELAGGYEQYF. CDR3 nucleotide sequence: TGCGCCAGCAGCCAAGAAGAACTAGCGGGAGGGTACGAGCAGTACTTC.